Below, 20 T cell receptor beta chains from the same sample are listed, as sequenced in a study of cytotoxic CD8 clonotypes in ibrutinib-treated CLL. Sequenced by immunoSEQ multiplex PCR; TCRdb stores in-frame clones only, minus some. Of some 140,000 clones in the sample, about 91% were seen once. This specimen consisted of PBMCs, obtained after 12 months of ibrutinib treatment. These receptors were collected from a human donor with chronic lymphocytic leukemia.

CDR3 sequence reads: CASSYSSAYQLEQFF. CDR3 sequence (DNA): TGTGCCAGCAGTTACTCGTCAGCTTATCAGCTTGAGCAGTTCTTC. The chain combines TRBV6-5 with TRBJ2-1, with D unclear. V was trimmed by 0 bases and J by 9 bases, leaving 15 bases between them. This CDR3 comprises 15 residues. Germline loops: CDR1 MNHEY, CDR2 SVGAGI.

V and J are TRBV6-1 and TRBJ2-2; TRBD2 matches at 9 bases. V shed 6 bases, J shed 5 bases, and the junction held 13 bases outside the gene matches. CDR3 size: 17 residues. Germline V gene sequence: CDR1 MNHNS, CDR2 SASEGT. The CDR3, as DNA: TGTGCCAGCAGGGAACATGTATTGCTAGCGGGGACCGGGGAGCTGTTTTTT. It specifies CASREHVLLAGTGELFF.

The chain combines TRBV10-3 with TRBJ2-3, with a tentative D call TRBD2 (5 bases). The ends were cut back, 3 bases at V and 6 bases at J, with 10 bases in the middle. Germline V CDR1 and CDR2: ENHRY, SYGVKD. There are 13 residues in the CDR3. CDR3 loop: CAISDRRSDTQYF. CDR3 nucleotide sequence: TGTGCCATCAGTGACCGGAGGTCGGATACGCAGTATTTT.

The V gene is TRBV9, the J gene TRBJ1-2, with a weak D call TRBD1 (6 bases). Per germline, CDR1 SGDLS and CDR2 YYNGEE. This CDR3 spans 13 amino acids. With 0 bases removed from V and 8 bases from J, the gap between germline ends came to 11 bases. In nucleotides, the CDR3 is TGTGCCAGCAGCGTAGCATCAGGGGACGGCTACACCTTC. This encodes CASSVASGDGYTF. The full variable domain, in which reference TRBV9 and TRBJ1-2 provide the parts outside the CDR3, is DSGVTQTPKHLITATGQRVTLRCSPRSGDLSVYWYQQSLDQGLQFLIQYYNGEERAKGNILERFSAQQFPDLHSELNLSSLELGDSALYFCASSVASGDGYTFGSGTRLTVV.

The chain has TRBV5-1 and TRBJ1-1, with D possibly being TRBD1 (5 bases). CDR3 size: 16 residues. From germline, CDR1 is SGHRS and CDR2 YFSETQ. V was pared by 1 base and J by 1 base, with 14 bases between. Written as DNA, the CDR3 is TGCGCCAGCAGCTTGTGGGGGGGACTTACGAACACTGAAGCTTTCTTT. This translates into CASSLWGGLTNTEAFF.

This chain joins TRBV2 and TRBJ2-5, with D possibly being TRBD2 (5 bases). CDR3 length equals 14 residues. The V gene's germline CDR1 is SNHLY and CDR2 FYNNEI. Trimming pared 6 bases from V and 1 base from J, leaving 12 bases between. CDR3 DNA sequence: TGTGCCAGCAGGCCAGCTAGCAGCCAAGAGACCCAGTACTTC. Translating gives CASRPASSQETQYF.

V and J are TRBV5-8 and TRBJ1-1; D gene ambiguous. CDR3 length: 15 residues. V lost 7 bases and J lost 3, with 19 bases in between. Germline CDR1 SGHTS, CDR2 YDEGEE. This CDR3 is CASGIHLGGDTEAFF. DNA for the CDR3: TGTGCCAGCGGGATCCACTTGGGCGGAGACACTGAAGCTTTCTTT.

This clone is a singleton in its sample. The V call is TRBV7-2, the J call TRBJ1-5; tentative D call: TRBD1 (6 bases). From germline, CDR1 is SGHTA and CDR2 FQGNSA. Trimming cost V 5 bases and J 11 bases, with 16 bases left between them. The CDR3 contains 13 residues. Written as DNA, the CDR3 is TGTGCCAGCAGCCTGGACAGTTCGTCGGCCCAGCATTTT. Translating gives CASSLDSSSAQHF.

The chain carries TRBV27 and TRBJ2-1; D is undetermined. Germline V gene lookup returns CDR1 MNHEY and CDR2 SMNVEV (reference sequence). This CDR3 has 14 amino acids. With 5 bases removed from V and 0 bases from J, the gap between germline ends came to 8 bases. The CDR3 sequence is CASSTLGSYNEQFF. The CDR3, as DNA: TGTGCCAGCAGTACCTTGGGCTCCTACAATGAGCAGTTCTTC.

This chain joins TRBV19 and TRBJ2-5; 9 bases map to TRBD1. J lost 4 bases, V lost 4 bases, and 4 bases had no gene match. Germline CDR1 reads LNHDA; CDR2 reads SQIVND (reference sequence). CDR3 size: 14 residues. The CDR3 nucleotides read TGTGCCAGTAGTAAAACAGGGGGCCCAGAGACCCAGTACTTC. This codes for CASSKTGGPETQYF.

The chain joins TRBV7-9 to TRBJ1-5; possible D gene TRBD1, 5 bases. V lost 2 bases, J lost 1 base, and 9 bases lay in between. The germline V gene encodes CDR1 SEHNR and CDR2 FQNEAQ (reference sequence). This CDR3 is 15 amino acids long. CDR3 sequence reads: CASSLSDSSNQPQHF. CDR3 coding DNA: TGTGCCAGCAGCTTATCCGACAGCAGCAATCAGCCCCAGCATTTT.

This chain joins TRBV11-2 and TRBJ2-2, with D possibly called TRBD1 or TRBD2 (5 bases each). CDR1 and CDR2 (germline): SGHAT, FQNNGV. The CDR3 is 13 amino acids. V lost 3 bases, J lost 5 bases, and 7 bases lay in between. The CDR3 region has the DNA TGTGCCAGCAGCTTGGGGGAAACCGGGGAGCTGTTTTTT. Translated, it gives CASSLGETGELFF. Drawing the rest from reference TRBV11-2 and TRBJ2-2, the complete variable domain is EAGVAQSPRYKIIEKRQSVAFWCNPISGHATLYWYQQILGQGPKLLIQFQNNGVVDDSQLPKDRFSAERLKGVDSTLKIQPAKLEDSAVYLCASSLGETGELFFGEGSRLTVL.

This chain uses TRBV7-9 with TRBJ1-1; 7 nucleotides agree with TRBD1. The CDR3 is 16 residues long. Germline lookup yields CDR1 SEHNR and CDR2 FQNEAQ (reference sequence). V lost 4 bases, J lost 2 bases, and 10 bases stayed unmatched. CDR3 sequence: CASSCAGTERNTEAFF. The DNA of the CDR3 is TGTGCCAGCAGCTGCGCCGGGACAGAGCGAAACACTGAAGCTTTCTTT.

The chain combines TRBV9 with TRBJ1-3; D may be TRBD1 (5 bases). The germline gives CDR1 SGDLS, CDR2 YYNGEE. Trimming took 0 bases from V and 4 from J, leaving 11 bases between them. CDR3 length equals 15 residues. In DNA form, the CDR3 reads TGTGCCAGCAGCGTAGTGGGGGTTGAAGGAAACACCATATATTTT. Encoded protein: CASSVVGVEGNTIYF.

This clone came up once. The chain combines TRBV27 with TRBJ2-7, with D unresolved. Germline CDR1 and CDR2: MNHEY and SMNVEV (reference sequence). The V gene lost 3 bases and the J gene lost 5 bases, with 5 bases spanning the gap. This CDR3 has 11 amino acids. The CDR3 loop reads CASSFRNEQYF. The CDR3 coding sequence is TGTGCCAGCAGTTTTAGGAACGAGCAGTACTTC.

J is TRBJ1-1 and V is TRBV2; D remains unclear. The CDR3 extends over 15 amino acids. Germline values: CDR1 SNHLY, CDR2 FYNNEI. Trimming took off 0 bases at V and 1 base at J, with 9 bases between the two ends. The CDR3 loop reads CASSEATRGNTEAFF. Written as DNA, the CDR3 is TGTGCCAGCAGTGAAGCCACACGGGGGAACACTGAAGCTTTCTTT.

The rearrangement links TRBV5-1 to TRBJ2-7; 7 bases match TRBD2. With V trimmed by 3 bases and J by 2 bases, 11 bases remained unmatched. CDR3 size: 16 residues. The V gene's germline CDR1 is SGHRS and CDR2 YFSETQ. CDR3 coding DNA: TGCGCCAGCAGCTCCCCAATCGGGGCGGGAGCCTACGAGCAGTACTTC. This gives the protein CASSSPIGAGAYEQYF.

This clone was recorded a few times. The J gene is TRBJ2-1, the V gene TRBV19; D perhaps matches TRBD1 (6 bases). Deletions cut 5 bases from V and 4 bases from J, with 18 bases between. Germline-derived CDR1 and CDR2 are LNHDA and SQIVND (reference sequence). This CDR3 is 16 amino acids long. The CDR3 sequence: CASSSRTDVKYNEQFF. As DNA, the CDR3 is TGTGCCAGTAGTTCCCGGACAGACGTTAAGTACAATGAGCAGTTCTTC.

This clone was counted once. The chain uses TRBV28 and TRBJ1-2, with 8 bases lining up with TRBD1. This CDR3 region has 15 residues. The germline V gene has CDR1 MDHEN and CDR2 SYDVKM. V dropped 4 bases and J dropped 6; count of bases not matched to a gene: 10. In nucleotides, the CDR3 is TGTGCCAGCAGTTCCAGGACAGGGATGGTACATGGCTACACCTTC. It is translated as CASSSRTGMVHGYTF.

V and J are TRBV14 and TRBJ2-3; possible D gene TRBD1, 6 bases. The CDR3 contains 17 residues. Germline assignment: CDR1 SGHDN and CDR2 FVKESK. V dropped 1 base and J dropped 0 bases, with 14 bases sitting between them. The CDR3 region is CASSQGWGRGSTDTQYF. As DNA, the CDR3 is TGTGCCAGCAGCCAAGGCTGGGGCAGGGGAAGCACAGATACGCAGTATTTT.